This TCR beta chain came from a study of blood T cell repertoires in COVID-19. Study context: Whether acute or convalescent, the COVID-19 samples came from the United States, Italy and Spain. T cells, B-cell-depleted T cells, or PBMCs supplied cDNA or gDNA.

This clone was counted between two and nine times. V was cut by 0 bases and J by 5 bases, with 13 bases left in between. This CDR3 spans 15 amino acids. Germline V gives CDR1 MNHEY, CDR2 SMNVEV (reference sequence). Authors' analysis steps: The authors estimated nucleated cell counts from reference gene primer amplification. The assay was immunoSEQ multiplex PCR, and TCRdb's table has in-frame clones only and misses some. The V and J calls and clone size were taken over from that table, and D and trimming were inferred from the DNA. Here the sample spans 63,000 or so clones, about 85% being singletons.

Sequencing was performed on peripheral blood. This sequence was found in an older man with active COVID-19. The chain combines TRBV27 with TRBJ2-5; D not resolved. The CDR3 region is CASSLSSLDLETQYF. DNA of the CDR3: TGTGCCAGCAGTTTATCGTCCCTAGATTTGGAGACCCAGTACTTC.